This T cell receptor beta chain was sequenced for a study of human T cells and chemical hapten exposure. The time point denotes: pre-sensitization, week 0. Indicated treatment: therapeutic diphenylcyclopropenone sensitization with weekly scalp DPC. TCRdb re-analysed the RACE reads in MiXCR, keeping a single row per CDR3 protein. The sample contains around 260,000 distinct CDR3 sequences, about 9.4% of which appear only once. V was shortened by 8 bases and J by 6 bases, with 17 bases between the two germline ends. The CDR3 covers 14 residues. The germline CDR1 and CDR2 sequences are SNHLY and FYNNEI. The source material was whole blood, sampled in connection with sensitization to the hapten diphenylcyclopropenone (DPC). The J gene is TRBJ1-5, the V gene TRBV2; D is uncertain. The TCR comes from a woman in her thirties or forties with alopecia areata. Some clones in this sample may be carry-over from other donors' samples. The CDR3, as DNA: TGTGCCAGCTCGAGGGCAAAGGAAATTCAGCCCCAGCATTTT. Translated, it gives CASSRAKEIQPQHF. The variable domain in full, completed from reference TRBV2 and TRBJ1-5, reads EPEVTQTPSHQVTQMGQEVILRCVPISNHLYFYWYRQILGQKVEFLVSFYNNEISEKSEIFDDQFSVERPDGSNFTLKIRSTKLEDSAMYFCASSRAKEIQPQHFGDGTRLSIL.